These T cell receptor beta chains were read from a single sample in a study of regulatory T cells in long-lasting Graves disease. TCRdb reprocessed the multiplex PCR reads with MiXCR, giving one entry per CDR3 protein. The sample records about 400,000 distinct CDR3 sequences, around a sixth being singletons. Sequencing was performed on peripheral blood mononuclear cells (PBMCs), taken at new diagnosis, from a patient treated with antithyroid drugs. Source of these receptors: a female donor with Graves disease. CDR3s include the opening cysteine and the closing phenylalanine or tryptophan. A D gene is named only where the DNA matches it firmly. Clone size is given for some rows only: seen once, a few or many times, or a class if the clone is expanded.

J gene,clone size,D gene,CDR3 length,V gene,CDR3 protein,CDR3 DNA
TRBJ1-6,few,NA,15,TRBV2,CASSESGVYNSPLHF,TGTGCCAGCAGTGAGTCAGGGGTCTATAATTCACCCCTCCACTTT
TRBJ2-7,many,TRBD2,15,TRBV28,CASSPGLAGFYEQYF,TGTGCCAGCAGTCCTGGACTAGCGGGATTCTACGAGCAGTACTTC
TRBJ1-2,NA,TRBD1,15,TRBV12-3/TRBV12-4,CASNPSATGRRGYTF,TGTGCCAGCAACCCGAGCGCGACAGGGAGGCGTGGCTACACCTTC
TRBJ2-3,many,NA,15,TRBV7-2,CASSLDLSSTDTQYF,TGTGCCAGCAGCTTAGATCTATCTAGCACAGATACGCAGTATTTT
TRBJ2-1,many,NA,13,TRBV29-1,CSVETPYGNEQFF,TGCAGCGTTGAAACTCCCTACGGCAATGAGCAGTTCTTC
TRBJ2-3,few,NA,18,TRBV20-1,CSPDRVEGGLRSTDTQYF,TGCAGTCCCGACAGGGTCGAGGGAGGCCTACGGAGCACAGATACGCAGTATTTT
TRBJ2-7,few,TRBD1,15,TRBV29-1,CSVGGGDRGSYEQYF,TGCAGCGTTGGGGGGGGCGACAGGGGGTCCTACGAGCAGTACTTC
TRBJ2-1,many,TRBD1,24,TRBV7-9,CASSDTGTAINGVRYRSSYNEQFF,TGTGCCAGCAGCGACACCGGGACAGCAATAAACGGGGTCCGGTATAGGAGTTCCTACAATGAGCAGTTCTTC
TRBJ1-4,NA,NA,14,TRBV30,CAWRTGAGVEKLFF,TGTGCCTGGAGGACTGGGGCAGGAGTGGAAAAACTGTTTTTT
TRBJ2-1,once,NA,14,TRBV11-2,CASSLVDGPYEQFF,TGTGCCAGCAGCCTCGTGGACGGACCCTACGAGCAGTTCTTC
TRBJ2-7,many,TRBD2,14,TRBV12-3/TRBV12-4,CASSRLAGFYEQYF,TGTGCCAGCAGTAGACTAGCGGGTTTCTACGAGCAGTACTTC
TRBJ2-7,many,NA,12,TRBV7-9,CASSATRSEQYF,TGTGCCAGCAGCGCAACTAGATCCGAGCAGTACTTC
TRBJ2-1,many,TRBD2,16,TRBV5-1,CASSLGASGGYNEQFF,TGCGCCAGCAGCTTGGGGGCAAGCGGGGGATACAATGAGCAGTTCTTC
TRBJ2-7,many,TRBD2,12,TRBV12-3/TRBV12-4,CASRGGRGEQYF,TGTGCCAGCCGGGGGGGAAGGGGCGAGCAGTACTTC
TRBJ1-2,NA,NA,12,TRBV7-2,CASSFLTAGYTF,TGTGCCAGCAGCTTTCTGACAGCCGGCTACACCTTC
TRBJ2-1,NA,TRBD2,17,TRBV20-1,CSAKTSGGARTYNEQFF,TGCAGTGCCAAGACTAGCGGGGGGGCTCGGACCTACAATGAGCAGTTCTTC
TRBJ1-2,many,NA,14,TRBV2,CASINRVLNYGYTF,TGTGCCAGCATAAACAGGGTGTTGAACTATGGCTACACCTTC
TRBJ1-1,NA,TRBD1,17,TRBV10-2,CASSESGQGVYNTEAFF,TGCGCCAGCAGTGAAAGCGGACAGGGGGTATATAACACTGAAGCTTTCTTT
TRBJ1-4,NA,NA,13,TRBV10-2,CASSVISLEKLFF,TGCGCCAGCAGTGTCATCAGTCTTGAAAAACTGTTTTTT
TRBJ2-1,few,NA,16,TRBV3-1,CASSQAIYPVHNEQFF,TGTGCCAGCAGCCAAGCCATATACCCAGTACACAATGAGCAGTTCTTC
TRBJ1-3,NA,TRBD1,14,TRBV5-1,CASMTGPSGNTVYF,TGCGCCAGCATGACAGGGCCCTCTGGAAACACCGTATATTTT
TRBJ1-5,many,NA,13,TRBV24-1,CATSGGVGQPQHF,TGTGCCACCAGTGGTGGGGTGGGCCAGCCCCAGCATTTT
TRBJ2-7,many,TRBD1,18,TRBV12-5,CASGLQTGTGALSYEQYF,TGTGCTAGTGGTTTGCAAACCGGGACAGGGGCCCTCTCCTACGAGCAGTACTTC
TRBJ1-4,few,NA,13,TRBV27,CASSSWDGGKLFF,TGTGCCAGCAGTTCCTGGGATGGCGGAAAACTGTTTTTT
TRBJ1-2,many,NA,15,TRBV9,CASSDQKGGNYGYTF,TGTGCCAGCAGCGATCAAAAAGGGGGGAACTATGGCTACACCTTC
TRBJ2-1,many,NA,11,TRBV12-3/TRBV12-4,CASQNALGKFF,TGTGCCAGCCAGAACGCCCTTGGGAAGTTCTTC
TRBJ2-7,many,NA,13,TRBV30,CAWRAKGTGEQYF,TGTGCCTGGAGGGCTAAGGGGACTGGGGAGCAGTACTTC
TRBJ1-2,many,TRBD1,17,TRBV6-2/TRBV6-3,CASSEDVGTGFRYGYTF,TGTGCCAGCAGTGAAGACGTCGGGACAGGGTTTAGGTATGGCTACACCTTC
TRBJ1-6,few,TRBD1,17,TRBV19,CASSPLDRGLHNSPLHF,TGTGCCAGTAGTCCCCTGGACAGGGGCCTTCATAATTCACCCCTCCACTTT
TRBJ1-2,NA,NA,15,TRBV5-1,CASSSLHIGVYGYTF,TGCGCCAGCAGCTCGTTACACATCGGGGTCTATGGCTACACCTTC
TRBJ2-1,many,TRBD1,16,TRBV6-5,CASSSAGQEVYNEQFF,TGTGCCAGCAGTTCCGCGGGACAGGAAGTCTACAATGAGCAGTTCTTC
TRBJ2-1,NA,TRBD1,12,TRBV25-1,CASRISGGKQFF,TGTGCCAGCAGGATATCAGGGGGCAAGCAGTTCTTC
TRBJ1-1,many,NA,15,TRBV5-1,CASSLVGQADTEAFF,TGCGCCAGCAGCTTGGTTGGGCAAGCGGACACTGAAGCTTTCTTT
TRBJ2-1,many,TRBD2,16,TRBV5-6,CASSLWTSGSHNEQFF,TGTGCCAGCAGCTTATGGACTAGCGGGAGCCACAATGAGCAGTTCTTC
TRBJ1-2,many,TRBD1,16,TRBV6-4,CASSAVWDSGSYGYTF,TGTGCCAGCAGTGCGGTCTGGGACAGTGGGTCCTATGGCTACACCTTC
TRBJ2-1,many,TRBD1,20,TRBV6-2/TRBV6-3,CASSFNPGQVLWDSYNEQFF,TGTGCCAGCAGTTTCAATCCGGGACAGGTCCTTTGGGACTCCTACAATGAGCAGTTCTTC
TRBJ1-1,many,NA,12,TRBV6-1,CASTDSNTEAFF,TGTGCCAGCACGGACAGCAACACTGAAGCTTTCTTT
TRBJ2-3,NA,TRBD1,13,TRBV7-2,CASNRGVEDTQYF,TGTGCCAGCAACAGGGGGGTCGAAGATACGCAGTATTTT
TRBJ1-5,few,TRBD1,15,TRBV12-3/TRBV12-4,CASSRQGWVNQPQHF,TGTGCCAGCAGCAGACAGGGTTGGGTAAATCAGCCCCAGCATTTT
TRBJ1-3,few,NA,16,TRBV27,CASRGGDGFSGNTIYF,TGTGCCAGCAGGGGGGGGGACGGGTTCTCTGGAAACACCATATATTTT
TRBJ1-2,many,NA,15,TRBV7-2,CASSLARSLRYGYTF,TGTGCCAGCAGCTTAGCTCGTAGTCTCCGATATGGCTACACCTTC
TRBJ2-3,many,NA,14,TRBV4-1,CASSQKVGGDTQYF,TGCGCCAGCAGCCAAAAGGTCGGCGGAGATACGCAGTATTTT
TRBJ2-7,many,NA,15,TRBV20-1,CSAKGLDREAYEQYF,TGCAGTGCCAAGGGACTCGACAGGGAAGCCTACGAGCAGTACTTC
TRBJ1-2,many,NA,13,TRBV10-1,CASSESKHYGYTF,TGCGCCAGCAGTGAGTCGAAACACTATGGCTACACCTTC
TRBJ2-7,many,TRBD1,14,TRBV12-3/TRBV12-4,CASSTLGTGFEQYF,TGTGCCAGCAGTACACTTGGGACAGGGTTCGAGCAGTACTTC
TRBJ2-2,NA,NA,15,TRBV6-1,CASRRSQMNTGELFF,TGTGCCAGCAGAAGATCACAAATGAACACCGGGGAGCTGTTTTTT
TRBJ1-1,many,NA,15,TRBV30,CAWSQTPSGDTEAFF,TGTGCCTGGAGTCAGACACCCAGCGGGGACACTGAAGCTTTCTTT
TRBJ1-1,NA,NA,13,TRBV28,CASSFPMNTEAFF,TGTGCCAGCAGTTTCCCGATGAACACTGAAGCTTTCTTT
TRBJ1-6,many,NA,15,TRBV7-2,CASSNPVTENSPLHF,TGTGCCAGCAGCAACCCGGTGACGGAGAATTCACCCCTCCACTTT
TRBJ2-5,many,TRBD1,15,TRBV6-1,CASSWPGQGEETQYF,TGTGCCAGCAGCTGGCCGGGACAGGGGGAAGAGACCCAGTACTTC
TRBJ2-4,NA,NA,17,TRBV30,CAWSDIAGLLEGNIQYF,TGTGCCTGGAGTGATATAGCCGGGCTCTTAGAAGGAAACATTCAGTACTTC
TRBJ1-1,many,NA,13,TRBV30,CAWSPLMNTEAFF,TGTGCCTGGAGTCCCCTCATGAACACTGAAGCTTTCTTT
TRBJ1-1,NA,NA,18,TRBV4-1,CASSQEAGAIGADTEAFF,TGCGCCAGCAGCCAAGAGGCGGGGGCGATAGGGGCGGACACTGAAGCTTTCTTT
TRBJ2-7,few,TRBD2,14,TRBV20-1,CSARGLAASYEQYF,TGCAGTGCTAGAGGACTAGCGGCCTCCTACGAGCAGTACTTC